Following are 6 T cell receptor beta chains from one sample sequenced in a study of blood T cell repertoires in COVID-19. Method: immunoSEQ multiplex PCR; TCRdb's copy keeps in-frame clones and lacks some. The sample yields 160,000 or so clones, around 80% seen once. Sequences were obtained from peripheral blood. The receptors originated from a man in his 70s with active or convalescent COVID-19.

V and J are TRBV18 and TRBJ2-7; possibly TRBD1 for D (5 bases). With 6 bases removed from V and 6 bases from J, the gap between germline ends came to 18 bases. The CDR3 is 14 residues long. Germline CDR1 KGHSH, CDR2 LQKENI. The CDR3 region has the DNA TGTGCCAGCTCCCTCTCGACAGATTCGCGCGAGCAGTACTTC. Amino acids: CASSLSTDSREQYF.

This clone was detected a few times. The CDR3 is CASSRPGTSVRKEQFF. In DNA form, the CDR3 reads TGTGCCAGCAGCCGGCCTGGGACTAGCGTTCGGAAAGAGCAGTTCTTC. The chain employs TRBV7-9 and TRBJ2-1; 10 nucleotides line up with TRBD2. CDR1 and CDR2 from the germline V gene are SEHNR and FQNEAQ (reference sequence). The CDR3 length is 16 residues. Unmatched junction bases numbered 14, after V lost 5 bases and J lost 10 bases.

The chain has TRBV7-8 and TRBJ1-2, with 9 bases lining up with TRBD1. CDR1 is SGHVS, CDR2 FQNEAQ, per germline. The J segment lost 1 base and the V segment lost 5 bases, leaving 5 bases of the junction unmatched. The length of the CDR3 is 15 residues. CDR3 loop: CASSPLTGGNYGYTF. The CDR3 DNA is TGTGCCAGCAGCCCCCTGACAGGGGGTAACTATGGCTACACCTTC.

The V and J genes are TRBV14 and TRBJ2-3; tentative D call: TRBD2 (7 bases). The V gene's germline CDR1 is SGHDN and CDR2 FVKESK. With 5 bases removed from V and 0 bases from J, the gap between germline ends came to 12 bases. CDR3 size: 15 residues. The chain's CDR3 is CASSFGGASTDTQYF. The CDR3 region has the DNA TGTGCCAGCAGCTTTGGGGGGGCGAGCACAGATACGCAGTATTTT.

The genes are TRBV6-5 and TRBJ1-1; possible D gene TRBD1, 6 bases. Germline V gene lookup returns CDR1 MNHEY and CDR2 SVGAGI. The CDR3 length is 14 residues. V lost 2 bases, J lost 6 bases, and 13 bases lay in between. CDR3 sequence: CASSYGQGNSEAFF. The CDR3 DNA sequence: TGTGCCAGCAGTTACGGGCAGGGGAATTCTGAAGCTTTCTTT.

V gene TRBV2 combines with J gene TRBJ1-2, with D uncertain. With 2 bases removed from V and 4 bases from J, the gap between germline ends came to 8 bases. Per germline, CDR1 SNHLY and CDR2 FYNNEI. This CDR3 has 13 amino acids. The CDR3 DNA is TGTGCCAGCAGTGAAACCGTGGCCTATGGCTACACCTTC. It codes for CASSETVAYGYTF. Using reference TRBV2 and TRBJ1-2 for the parts outside the CDR3, the full variable domain is EPEVTQTPSHQVTQMGQEVILRCVPISNHLYFYWYRQILGQKVEFLVSFYNNEISEKSEIFDDQFSVERPDGSNFTLKIRSTKLEDSAMYFCASSETVAYGYTFGSGTRLTVV.